These 9 T cell receptor beta chains originate from one sample sequenced in a study of identical twins. TCRdb analysed the 5' RACE reads with MiXCR anew, one entry per CDR3 protein. The profile covers hundreds of thousands of distinct CDR3 sequences, with roughly 9% appearing a single time and roughly 6.8% taken by the ten largest. These same data were also listed under a study on yellow fever vaccine responses in identical twins.

Sequenced input: CD8+ T cells sorted from blood. The receptors were gathered from a woman aged 18-29 years in good health.

V gene TRBV12-3 or TRBV12-4 combines with J gene TRBJ1-1, with 8 bases matching TRBD1. The V and J ends lost 3 bases and 5 bases, in that order; junction bases with no gene match: 5. The CDR3 runs to 14 residues. The CDR3, as DNA: TGTGCCAGCAGTTTTTGGACAGGGTGGACTGAAGCTTTCTTT. It yields the protein CASSFWTGWTEAFF.

This clonotype was found a few times. This chain links TRBV9 with TRBJ2-6; 7 nucleotides match TRBD2. Per the germline V gene, CDR1 is SGDLS and CDR2 is YYNGEE. The CDR3 extends over 18 amino acids. The V and J ends lost 3 bases and 4 bases, in that order; junction bases with no gene match: 13. The CDR3 DNA sequence: TGTGCCAGCAGCGCACCCCGAATGGGGGGGACCGGGGCCAACGTCCTGACTTTC. This gives the protein CASSAPRMGGTGANVLTF. The complete variable domain, with remaining parts taken from reference TRBV9 and TRBJ2-6, reads DSGVTQTPKHLITATGQRVTLRCSPRSGDLSVYWYQQSLDQGLQFLIQYYNGEERAKGNILERFSAQQFPDLHSELNLSSLELGDSALYFCASSAPRMGGTGANVLTFGAGSRLTVL.

The sample holds a few counts of this clonotype. DNA of the CDR3: TGCAGTGCCGTGCCGGGACAGCTCTCCTACGAGCAGTACTTC. It translates to CSAVPGQLSYEQYF. The chain links TRBV20-1 to TRBJ2-7, with 7 bases lining up with TRBD1. Germline CDR1 reads DFQATT; CDR2 reads SNEGSKA (reference sequence). The J segment lost 0 bases and the V segment lost 6 bases, leaving 8 bases of the junction unmatched. The CDR3 has 14 amino acids.

There are many counts of this clonotype. The CDR3 DNA is TGTGCCAGCAGTTCCTCGAGACTAGCGGGGGACAATGAGCAGTTCTTC. It translates to CASSSSRLAGDNEQFF. The chain links TRBV12-3 or TRBV12-4 to TRBJ2-1; 12 nucleotides match TRBD2. V dropped 4 bases and J dropped 5; count of bases not matched to a gene: 6. This CDR3 is 16 amino acids long.

This clonotype was observed a handful of times. V is TRBV27 and J is TRBJ2-7, with D unclear. Trimming took 2 bases from V and 0 from J, leaving 8 bases between them. Germline CDR1 is MNHEY and CDR2 is SMNVEV (reference sequence). CDR3 length: 14 residues. The CDR3 DNA follows: TGTGCCAGCAGTTTAAGTGCTTACTCCTACGAGCAGTACTTC. This codes for CASSLSAYSYEQYF.

Only a few counts were recorded for this clonotype. V and J are TRBV7-2 and TRBJ2-3; 7 nucleotides align to TRBD2. V lost 5 bases to trimming and J lost 6 bases; unmatched junction nucleotides: 14. The CDR3 covers 16 residues. CDR1 is SGHTA, CDR2 FQGNSA, per germline. CDR3 protein: CASSPRSGAYSDTQYF. CDR3 bases: TGTGCCAGCAGCCCTAGAAGCGGGGCCTACAGTGATACGCAGTATTTT.

This clonotype was seen at least ten times. Its ends do not fully match the called genes, so a read error is possible. The gene calls are TRBV7-9 and TRBJ2-5; D gene unclear. The length of the CDR3 is 13 residues. Germline values: CDR1 SEHNR, CDR2 FQNEAQ (reference sequence). CDR3 in DNA: TGTGCCAGCAGCTTAGCTATCCAAGGGACCCAGTACTTC. Translated, it gives CASSLAIQGTQYF.

The J gene is TRBJ2-7, the V gene TRBV24-1; D could derive from TRBD1 or TRBD2 (5 bases each). With 5 bases removed from V and 5 bases from J, the gap between germline ends came to 18 bases. CDR1 and CDR2 from the germline V gene are KGHDR and SFDVKD. The CDR3 extends over 15 amino acids. CDR3 amino acids: CATSAWGFPLHEQYF. The CDR3 nucleotides read TGTGCCACCAGTGCTTGGGGGTTCCCTCTTCACGAGCAGTACTTC.

In its sample, this clonotype was seen many times. V is TRBV14 and J is TRBJ1-1; the match to TRBD1 covers 8 bases. The CDR3 extends over 15 amino acids. CDR1 is SGHDN, CDR2 FVKESK, per germline. V was pared by 1 base and J by 7 bases, with 8 bases of the junction left unmatched. The CDR3 region has the DNA TGTGCCAGCAGCCAAGGACGCAGGGGGCCTTTTGAAGCTTTCTTT. It is translated as CASSQGRRGPFEAFF.